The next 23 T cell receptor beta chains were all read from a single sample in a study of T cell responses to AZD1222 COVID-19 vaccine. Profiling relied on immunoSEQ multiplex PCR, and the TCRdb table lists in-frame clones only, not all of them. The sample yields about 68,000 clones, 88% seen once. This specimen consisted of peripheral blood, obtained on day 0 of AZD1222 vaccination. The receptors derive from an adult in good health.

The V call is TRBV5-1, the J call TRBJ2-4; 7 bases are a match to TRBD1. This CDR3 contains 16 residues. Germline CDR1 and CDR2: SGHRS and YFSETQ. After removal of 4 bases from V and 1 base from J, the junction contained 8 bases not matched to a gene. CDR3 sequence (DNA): TGCGCCAGCAGCGCAGAGACAGGGATCGCCAAAAACATTCAGTACTTC. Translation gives CASSAETGIAKNIQYF. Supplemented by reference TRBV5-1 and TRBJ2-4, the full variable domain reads KAGVTQTPRYLIKTRGQQVTLSCSPISGHRSVSWYQQTPGQGLQFLFEYFSETQRNKGNFPGRFSGRQFSNSRSEMNVSTLELGDSALYLCASSAETGIAKNIQYFGAGTRLSVL.

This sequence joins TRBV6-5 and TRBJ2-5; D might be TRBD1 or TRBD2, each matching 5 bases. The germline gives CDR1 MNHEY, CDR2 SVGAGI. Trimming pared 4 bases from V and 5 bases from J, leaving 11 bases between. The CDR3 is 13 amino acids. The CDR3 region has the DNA TGTGCCAGCAGTTTCGGTGAGGGGGAGACCCAGTACTTC. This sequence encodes CASSFGEGETQYF.

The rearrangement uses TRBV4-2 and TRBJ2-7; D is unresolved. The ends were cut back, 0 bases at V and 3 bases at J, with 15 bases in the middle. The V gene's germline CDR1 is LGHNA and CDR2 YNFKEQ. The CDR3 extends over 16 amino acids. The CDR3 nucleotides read TGTGCCAGCAGCCAAGATGGTGCGATTGGGATCTACGAGCAGTACTTC. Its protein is CASSQDGAIGIYEQYF.

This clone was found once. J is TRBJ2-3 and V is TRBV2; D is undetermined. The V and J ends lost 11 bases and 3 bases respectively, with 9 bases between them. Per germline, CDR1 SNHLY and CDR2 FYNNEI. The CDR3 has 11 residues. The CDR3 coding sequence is TGTGCCTCGCGAGCGACAGATACGCAGTATTTT. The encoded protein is CASRATDTQYF.

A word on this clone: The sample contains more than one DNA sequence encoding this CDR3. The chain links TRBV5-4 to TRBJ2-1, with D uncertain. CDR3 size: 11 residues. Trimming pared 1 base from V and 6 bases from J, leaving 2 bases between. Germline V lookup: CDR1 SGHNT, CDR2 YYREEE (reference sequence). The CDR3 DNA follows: TGTGCCAGCAGCTTGTCCAATGAGCAGTTCTTC. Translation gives CASSLSNEQFF.

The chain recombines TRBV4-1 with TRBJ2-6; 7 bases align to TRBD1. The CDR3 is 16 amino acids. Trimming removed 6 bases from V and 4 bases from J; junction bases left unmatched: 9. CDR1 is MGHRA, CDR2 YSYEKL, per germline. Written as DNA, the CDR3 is TGCGCCAGCAGTACAACAGGGGTGACAGGGGCCAACGTCCTGACTTTC. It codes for CASSTTGVTGANVLTF.

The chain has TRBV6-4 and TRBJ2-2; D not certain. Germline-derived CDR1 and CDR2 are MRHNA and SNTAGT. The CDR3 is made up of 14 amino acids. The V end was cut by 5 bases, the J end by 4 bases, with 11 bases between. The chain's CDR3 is CASSQELVTGELFF. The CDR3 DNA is TGTGCCAGCAGTCAAGAATTGGTCACCGGGGAGCTGTTTTTT.

Written as DNA, the CDR3 is TGTGCCAGCAGTTTCCGGGACTACCAAGAGACCCAGTACTTC. It specifies CASSFRDYQETQYF. The V gene is TRBV28, the J gene TRBJ2-5, with TRBD2 as a possible D gene (6 bases). This CDR3 contains 14 residues. V lost 3 bases to trimming and J lost 0 bases, with 8 bases between them. The germline V gene has CDR1 MDHEN and CDR2 SYDVKM.

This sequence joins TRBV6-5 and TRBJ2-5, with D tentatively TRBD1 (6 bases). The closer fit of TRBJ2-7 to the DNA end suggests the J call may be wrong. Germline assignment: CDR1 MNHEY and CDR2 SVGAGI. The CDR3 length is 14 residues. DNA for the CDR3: TGTGCCAGCACCAGGACAGTAAGCTCACACGAGCAGTACTTC. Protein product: CASTRTVSSHEQYF.

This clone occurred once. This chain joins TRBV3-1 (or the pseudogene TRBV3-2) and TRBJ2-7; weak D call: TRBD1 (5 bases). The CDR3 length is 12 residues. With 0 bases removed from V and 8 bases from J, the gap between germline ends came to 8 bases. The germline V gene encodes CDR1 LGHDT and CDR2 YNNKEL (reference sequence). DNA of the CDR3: TGTGCCAGCAGCCAAGAACAGGCGAAGCAGTACTTC. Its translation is CASSQEQAKQYF.

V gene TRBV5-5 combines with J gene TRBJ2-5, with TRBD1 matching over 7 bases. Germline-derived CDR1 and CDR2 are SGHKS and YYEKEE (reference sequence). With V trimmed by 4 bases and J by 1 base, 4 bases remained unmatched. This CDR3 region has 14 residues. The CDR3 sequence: CASSKGQIQETQYF. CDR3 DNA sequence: TGTGCCAGCAGCAAGGGACAGATCCAAGAGACCCAGTACTTC.

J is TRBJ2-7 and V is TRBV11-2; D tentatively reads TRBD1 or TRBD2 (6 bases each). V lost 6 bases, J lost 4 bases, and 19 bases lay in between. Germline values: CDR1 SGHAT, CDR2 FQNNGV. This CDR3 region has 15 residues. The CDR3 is CASSRRERGEYEQYF. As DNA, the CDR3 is TGTGCCAGCAGTCGCCGTGAGAGGGGGGAGTACGAGCAGTACTTC.

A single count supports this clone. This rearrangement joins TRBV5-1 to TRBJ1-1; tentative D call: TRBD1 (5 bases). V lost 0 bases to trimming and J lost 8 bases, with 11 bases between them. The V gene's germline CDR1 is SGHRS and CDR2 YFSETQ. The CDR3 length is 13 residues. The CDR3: CASSLGRQLEAFF. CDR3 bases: TGCGCCAGCAGCTTGGGACGACAGTTAGAAGCTTTCTTT.

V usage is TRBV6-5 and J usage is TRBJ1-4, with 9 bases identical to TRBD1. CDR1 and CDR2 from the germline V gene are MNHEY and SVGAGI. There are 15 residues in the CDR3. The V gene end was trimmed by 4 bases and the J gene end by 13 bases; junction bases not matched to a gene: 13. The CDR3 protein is CASSFLPGQGLLLFF. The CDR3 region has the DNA TGTGCCAGCAGTTTCCTACCGGGACAGGGTCTTTTACTGTTTTTT.

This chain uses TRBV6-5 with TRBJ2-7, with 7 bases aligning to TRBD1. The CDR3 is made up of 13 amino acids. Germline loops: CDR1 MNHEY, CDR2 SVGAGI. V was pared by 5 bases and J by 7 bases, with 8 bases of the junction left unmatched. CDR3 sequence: CASSKTGLGEQYF. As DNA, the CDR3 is TGTGCCAGCAGTAAGACAGGGCTGGGGGAGCAGTACTTC.

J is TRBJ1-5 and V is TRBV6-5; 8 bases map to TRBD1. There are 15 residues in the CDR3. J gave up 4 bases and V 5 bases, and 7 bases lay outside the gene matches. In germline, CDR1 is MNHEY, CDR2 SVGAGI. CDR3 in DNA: TGTGCCAGCAGTCGGGACAGGAAATCAAATCAGCCCCAGCATTTT. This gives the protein CASSRDRKSNQPQHF.

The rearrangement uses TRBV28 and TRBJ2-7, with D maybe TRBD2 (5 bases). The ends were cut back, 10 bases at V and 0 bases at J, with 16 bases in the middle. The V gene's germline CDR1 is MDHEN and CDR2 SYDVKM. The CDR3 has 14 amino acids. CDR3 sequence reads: CATNRPGSSYEQYF. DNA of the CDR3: TGTGCCACAAACAGACCGGGGAGCTCCTACGAGCAGTACTTC. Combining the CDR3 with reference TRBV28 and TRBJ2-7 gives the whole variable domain DVKVTQSSRYLVKRTGEKVFLECVQDMDHENMFWYRQDPGLGLRLIYFSYDVKMKEKGDIPEGYSVSREKKERFSLILESASTNQTSMYLCATNRPGSSYEQYFGPGTRLTVT.

CDR3 DNA sequence: TGTGCCAGCAGCGCGGTGGTCTACAATGAGCAGTTCTTC. Amino acids: CASSAVVYNEQFF. The V and J genes are TRBV2 and TRBJ2-1; D ambiguous. The CDR3 spans 13 residues. From germline, CDR1 is SNHLY and CDR2 FYNNEI. The germline V and J ends were trimmed by 6 bases and 3 bases, with 9 bases remaining between them.

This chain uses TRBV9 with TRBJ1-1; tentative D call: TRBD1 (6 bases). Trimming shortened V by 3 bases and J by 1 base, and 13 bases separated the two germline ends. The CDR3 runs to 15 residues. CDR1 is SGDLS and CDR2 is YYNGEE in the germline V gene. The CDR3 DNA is TGTGCCAGCAGCGAAACCGGGACATCGAACACTGAAGCTTTCTTT. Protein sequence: CASSETGTSNTEAFF. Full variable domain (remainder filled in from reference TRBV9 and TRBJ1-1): DSGVTQTPKHLITATGQRVTLRCSPRSGDLSVYWYQQSLDQGLQFLIQYYNGEERAKGNILERFSAQQFPDLHSELNLSSLELGDSALYFCASSETGTSNTEAFFGQGTRLTVV.

CDR3 in amino acids: CASSSNRGGRGDTQYF. The CDR3 DNA reads as TGTGCCAGCAGTTCTAATCGTGGCGGGCGCGGGGATACGCAGTATTTT. The rearrangement joins TRBV27 to TRBJ2-3; possibly TRBD2 for D (5 bases). In germline, CDR1 is MNHEY, CDR2 SMNVEV (reference sequence). V was trimmed by 4 bases and J by 6 bases, leaving 20 bases between them. This CDR3 region has 16 residues.

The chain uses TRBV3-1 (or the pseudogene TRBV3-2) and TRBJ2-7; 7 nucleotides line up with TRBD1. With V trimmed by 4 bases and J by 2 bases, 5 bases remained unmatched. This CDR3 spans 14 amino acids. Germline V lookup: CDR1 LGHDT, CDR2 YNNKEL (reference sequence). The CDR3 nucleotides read TGTGCCAGCAGCCTTTTTACAGGGGCCTACGAGCAGTACTTC. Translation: CASSLFTGAYEQYF.

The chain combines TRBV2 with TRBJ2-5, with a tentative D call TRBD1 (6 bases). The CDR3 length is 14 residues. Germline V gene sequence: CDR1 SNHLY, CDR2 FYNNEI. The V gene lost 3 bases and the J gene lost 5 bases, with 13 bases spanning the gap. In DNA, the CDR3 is TGTGCCAGCAGTGAGGAACAGGGAGAGGAGACCCAGTACTTC. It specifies CASSEEQGEETQYF.

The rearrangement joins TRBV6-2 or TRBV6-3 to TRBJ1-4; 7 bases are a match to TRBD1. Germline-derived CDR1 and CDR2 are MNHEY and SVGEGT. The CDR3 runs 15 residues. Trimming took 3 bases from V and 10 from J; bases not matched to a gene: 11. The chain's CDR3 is CASSYFTGQEGKLFF. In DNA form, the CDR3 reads TGTGCCAGCAGTTATTTCACCGGACAGGAGGGAAAACTGTTTTTT.